The 23 T cell receptor beta chains reported below all come from one sample, sequenced in a study of control samples from healthy donors and cancer patients (dated by TCRdb to the early 2020s). The library was built by means of the immunoSEQ multiplex PCR assay. The immuneACCESS repertoire file appears here via TCRdb, limited to in-frame rearrangements. These files lack a portion of the clones; in checked studies, under half of the deficit traces to unresolved V genes, and the cause of the others is not known. The sample has 150,000 to 200,000 clones on record, approximately 94% of them singletons. The ten largest clones capture roughly 1.3% of the sample. The sample comprised blood. The receptors derive from a woman younger than 35 in good health.

V gene TRBV5-6 combines with J gene TRBJ1-1; D gene ambiguous. This CDR3 has 14 amino acids. V gave up 4 bases and J gave up 0 bases, with 10 bases separating them. Germline V gives CDR1 SGHDT, CDR2 YYEEEE. The DNA for the CDR3 is TGTGCCAGCAGCCCGCTAACCTTGAACACTGAAGCTTTCTTT. Translation gives CASSPLTLNTEAFF.

J is TRBJ2-3 and V is TRBV19; 7 bases map to TRBD1. J lost 0 bases, V lost 1 base, and 7 bases had no gene match. The CDR3 loop spans 17 amino acids. The germline V gene has CDR1 LNHDA and CDR2 SQIVND (reference sequence). The CDR3 DNA follows: TGTGCCAGTAGTATAGGCCGACAGGGTGGGAGCACAGATACGCAGTATTTT. It codes for CASSIGRQGGSTDTQYF.

The chain is built from TRBV4-3 and TRBJ2-5; unclear D gene. The CDR3 consists of 16 residues. In germline, CDR1 is LGHNA, CDR2 YSLEER. The V end was cut by 1 base, the J end by 1 base, with 13 bases between. The CDR3 is CASSQGRVWVQETQYF. The CDR3 DNA sequence: TGCGCCAGCAGCCAAGGCCGAGTGTGGGTCCAAGAGACCCAGTACTTC.

The chain joins TRBV5-6 to TRBJ2-5, with no clear D. Trimming took 1 base from V and 7 from J, leaving 5 bases between them. The CDR3 extends over 11 amino acids. Germline V gene data show CDR1 as SGHDT and CDR2 as YYEEEE. Here the CDR3 reads CASSLRGTQYF. The CDR3, as DNA: TGTGCCAGCAGCTTGCGTGGGACCCAGTACTTC.

The gene calls are TRBV5-5 and TRBJ1-4, with 8 nucleotides matching TRBD1. The CDR3 totals 14 residues. Trimming at V came to 4 bases and at J to 3 bases, leaving 2 bases not matched to a gene. Germline V gene data show CDR1 as SGHKS and CDR2 as YYEKEE (reference sequence). The CDR3 sequence is CASSVGQANEKLFF. For the CDR3, the DNA is TGTGCCAGCAGCGTGGGACAGGCTAATGAAAAACTGTTTTTT.

The chain recombines TRBV11-2 with TRBJ1-4, with D uncertain. The CDR3 consists of 15 residues. V lost 0 bases and J 5 bases, leaving 10 bases between the germline ends. Germline V gene data show CDR1 as SGHAT and CDR2 as FQNNGV. The CDR3 sequence is CASSLEGDWNEKLFF. The CDR3 DNA reads TGTGCCAGCAGCTTAGAGGGTGACTGGAATGAAAAACTGTTTTTT.

This clone was seen a handful of times. CDR3 protein: CASSLEDPAYEQYF. The CDR3 bases are TGTGCCAGCAGCTTGGAGGACCCTGCCTACGAGCAGTACTTC. The genes are TRBV5-4 and TRBJ2-7, with D hard to call. Germline assignment: CDR1 SGHNT and CDR2 YYREEE (reference sequence). V was shortened by 0 bases and J by 2 bases, with 9 bases between the two germline ends. The CDR3 has 14 amino acids.

The V gene is TRBV19, the J gene TRBJ1-5, with 7 bases lining up with TRBD1. CDR1 is LNHDA and CDR2 is SQIVND in the germline V gene (reference sequence). J was trimmed by 0 bases and V by 11 bases; bases with no gene match: 10. This CDR3 is 15 amino acids long. The CDR3 bases are TGTGCCTCAAGGCGGGACAGCTATAGCAATCAGCCCCAGCATTTT. It is translated as CASRRDSYSNQPQHF. The whole variable domain, filled in from reference TRBV19 and TRBJ1-5, reads DGGITQSPKYLFRKEGQNVTLSCEQNLNHDAMYWYRQDPGQGLRLIYYSQIVNDFQKGDIAEGYSVSREKKESFPLTVTSAQKNPTAFYLCASRRDSYSNQPQHFGDGTRLSIL.

This clone showed up just a few times. The chain combines TRBV11-2 with TRBJ1-3, with D perhaps matching TRBD1 (5 bases). Per germline, CDR1 SGHAT and CDR2 FQNNGV. Trimming shortened V by 5 bases and J by 0 bases, and 17 bases separated the two germline ends. The CDR3 contains 17 residues. This CDR3 is CASSPSRWDLSGNTIYF. CDR3 nucleotide sequence: TGTGCCAGCAGCCCCTCTCGCTGGGACCTCTCTGGAAACACCATATATTTT.

The chain has TRBV6-5 and TRBJ1-4; weak D call: TRBD1 (5 bases). V was pared by 2 bases and J by 6 bases, with 13 bases between. The CDR3 has 15 amino acids. The germline CDR1 and CDR2 sequences are MNHEY and SVGAGI. This CDR3 reads CASSYRGTEDEKLFF. Written as DNA, the CDR3 is TGTGCCAGCAGTTACCGCGGGACGGAAGATGAAAAACTGTTTTTT.

To note about this clone: Other DNA sequences from this sample encode an identical CDR3 as well. J is TRBJ2-5 and V is TRBV2; TRBD2 aligns across 7 bases. Germline CDR1 is SNHLY and CDR2 is FYNNEI. The CDR3 contains 12 residues. With 3 bases clipped from V and 5 bases from J, the junction kept 0 bases outside the gene matches. CDR3 amino acids: CASSEGGETQYF. The DNA for the CDR3 is TGTGCCAGCAGTGAGGGGGGGGAGACCCAGTACTTC. Together with reference TRBV2 and TRBJ2-5, the CDR3 gives the full variable domain: EPEVTQTPSHQVTQMGQEVILRCVPISNHLYFYWYRQILGQKVEFLVSFYNNEISEKSEIFDDQFSVERPDGSNFTLKIRSTKLEDSAMYFCASSEGGETQYFGPGTRLLVL.

This clone was counted a single time. The chain employs TRBV5-5 and TRBJ2-3; 14 positions agree with TRBD2. This CDR3 comprises 20 residues. Germline-derived CDR1 and CDR2 are SGHKS and YYEKEE (reference sequence). V shed 0 bases and J 2 bases; nucleotides not matched to a gene: 11. The CDR3 nucleotides are TGTGCCAGCAGCTTGGCTGGGACTAGCGGGGGCACCGGACACACAGATACGCAGTATTTT. Translated, it gives CASSLAGTSGGTGHTDTQYF.

This chain uses TRBV7-3 with TRBJ2-2; D uncertain. Germline V gene data show CDR1 as SGHTA and CDR2 as FQGTGA. The ends were cut back, 1 base at V and 0 bases at J, with 6 bases in the middle. CDR3 length: 15 residues. The CDR3, as DNA: TGTGCCAGCAGCTTAATTGGTCCGAACACCGGGGAGCTGTTTTTT. Translation: CASSLIGPNTGELFF. Full variable domain (missing parts from reference TRBV7-3 and TRBJ2-2): GAGVSQTPSNKVTEKGKYVELRCDPISGHTALYWYRQSLGQGPEFLIYFQGTGAADDSGLPNDRFFAVRPEGSVSTLKIQRTERGDSAVYLCASSLIGPNTGELFFGEGSRLTVL.

The CDR3 sequence: CASSIWDRSIKGYTF. In DNA, the CDR3 is TGTGCCAGTAGTATCTGGGACAGGTCCATTAAAGGCTACACCTTC. This chain joins TRBV19 and TRBJ1-2; 8 bases agree with TRBD1. The J segment lost 8 bases and the V segment lost 3 bases, leaving 11 bases of the junction unmatched. The CDR3 extends over 15 amino acids. Germline CDR1 is LNHDA and CDR2 is SQIVND (reference sequence).

This rearrangement joins TRBV27 to TRBJ2-3; D is ambiguous. Trimming shortened V by 6 bases and J by 8 bases, and 15 bases separated the two germline ends. The CDR3 spans 13 residues. CDR1 and CDR2 from the germline V gene are MNHEY and SMNVEV (reference sequence). The CDR3 here is CASSSALLSTQYF. Here the CDR3 DNA reads TGTGCCAGCAGCTCTGCACTTCTTAGTACGCAGTATTTT.

The chain links TRBV28 to TRBJ1-2; 7 bases map to TRBD1. Per germline, CDR1 MDHEN and CDR2 SYDVKM. The CDR3 is made up of 13 amino acids. The junction had 4 bases not matched to a gene; V was cut back by 3 bases and J by 6 bases. This CDR3 is CASSFGTEDGYTF. The CDR3 bases are TGTGCCAGCAGTTTCGGGACAGAGGATGGCTACACCTTC.

In regard to this clone: Other DNA sequences in this sample translate to the same CDR3. The rearrangement links TRBV5-6 to TRBJ1-2, with a weak D call TRBD1 (5 bases). V lost 3 bases to trimming and J lost 4 bases, with 7 bases between them. Germline CDR1 SGHDT, CDR2 YYEEEE. CDR3 length equals 12 residues. The CDR3 loop is CASSYDSYGYTF. The CDR3 DNA is TGTGCCAGCAGCTACGACAGCTATGGCTACACCTTC.

The J gene is TRBJ2-1, the V gene TRBV7-9; TRBD2 matches at 9 bases. The trim removed 0 bases at V and 3 bases at J, leaving 0 bases unmatched. Germline CDR1 is SEHNR and CDR2 is FQNEAQ (reference sequence). The CDR3 contains 15 residues. The CDR3 DNA follows: TGTGCCAGCAGCTTAGCGCGGGGGGGCTACAATGAGCAGTTCTTC. Amino acid sequence: CASSLARGGYNEQFF.

CDR3 residues: CASSQETRAGNTIYF. The CDR3 nucleotides read TGTGCCAGCAGCCAAGAAACAAGGGCTGGAAACACCATATATTTT. The chain employs TRBV3-1 (or the pseudogene TRBV3-2) and TRBJ1-3, with D unresolved. The CDR3 totals 15 residues. Between the trimmed V and J ends, which lost 0 bases and 2 bases, there was a span of 8 bases. Germline assignment: CDR1 LGHDT and CDR2 YNNKEL (reference sequence).

The chain is built from TRBV6-5 and TRBJ1-2, with no clear D. This CDR3 has 16 amino acids. The germline V gene encodes CDR1 MNHEY and CDR2 SVGAGI. Trimming took off 0 bases at V and 2 bases at J, with 13 bases between the two ends. Written as DNA, the CDR3 is TGTGCCAGCAGTTACTCGACGGCAGGTGGAAACTATGGCTACACCTTC. Translated: CASSYSTAGGNYGYTF.

The rearrangement joins TRBV28 to TRBJ2-7; D uncertain. The ends were cut back, 1 base at V and 9 bases at J, with 10 bases in the middle. Germline-derived CDR1 and CDR2 are MDHEN and SYDVKM. The CDR3 has 12 residues. CDR3 nucleotide sequence: TGTGCCAGCAGTTTATCCTACGGTTCGCAGTACTTC. Translation gives CASSLSYGSQYF.

The chain joins TRBV5-1 to TRBJ2-1; D assignment may be TRBD1 or TRBD2 (6 bases each). Trimming stripped 4 bases from V and 8 bases from J, with 19 bases between. CDR1 is SGHRS and CDR2 is YFSETQ in the germline V gene. CDR3 length equals 15 residues. The CDR3 protein is CASSLELQGRHEQFF. CDR3 DNA sequence: TGCGCCAGCAGCCTGGAGCTGCAGGGGAGGCATGAGCAGTTCTTC.

The J gene is TRBJ1-2, the V gene TRBV6-2 or TRBV6-3; D gene ambiguous. The V gene's germline CDR1 is MNHEY and CDR2 SVGEGT. This CDR3 has 11 amino acids. V was shortened by 2 bases and J by 8 bases, with 6 bases between the two germline ends. Here the CDR3 reads CASSYGVGYTF. CDR3 nucleotides: TGTGCCAGCAGTTACGGAGTCGGCTACACCTTC.